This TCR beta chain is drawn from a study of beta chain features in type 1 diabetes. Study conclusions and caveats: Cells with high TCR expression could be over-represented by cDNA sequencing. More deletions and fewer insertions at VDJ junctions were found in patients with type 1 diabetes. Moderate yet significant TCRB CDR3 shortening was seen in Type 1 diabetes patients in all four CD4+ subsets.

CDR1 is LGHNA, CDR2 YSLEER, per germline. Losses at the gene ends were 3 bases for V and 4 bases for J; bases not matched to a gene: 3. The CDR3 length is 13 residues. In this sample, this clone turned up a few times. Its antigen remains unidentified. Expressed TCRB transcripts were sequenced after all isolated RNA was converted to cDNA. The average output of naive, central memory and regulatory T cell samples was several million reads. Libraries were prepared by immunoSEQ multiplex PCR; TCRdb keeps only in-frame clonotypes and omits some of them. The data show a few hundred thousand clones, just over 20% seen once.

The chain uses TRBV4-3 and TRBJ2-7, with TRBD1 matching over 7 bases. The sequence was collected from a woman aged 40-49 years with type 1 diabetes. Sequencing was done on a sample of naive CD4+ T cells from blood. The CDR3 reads CASSHRQGYEQYF. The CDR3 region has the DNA TGCGCCAGCAGCCACCGACAGGGTTACGAGCAGTACTTC.